This T cell receptor (beta chain) was obtained from a study of regulatory T cells in long-lasting Graves disease. Findings of the study overall: There was favoring of TRBV28, TRBJ1-2 and TRBJ2-5 in persistent disease.

Per germline, CDR1 SNHLY and CDR2 FYNNEI. The junction had 4 bases not matched to a gene; V was cut back by 4 bases and J by 2 bases. CDR3 length: 15 residues. CDR3-region Arm-PCR and iRepertoire HTBI primers produced the TCR beta libraries. TCRdb itself ran the multiplex PCR reads through MiXCR, one entry per CDR3 protein. The sample consists of 390,000 or so distinct CDR3 sequences, 12% of them appearing once. Time point described: newly diagnosed GD, antithyroid drugs for less than 3 months. Scientists built the TCR library using RNA that was extracted from PBMCs. This clonotype was detected ten times or more. Its specificity is not known. The same sample was also studied in work on T cells in Graves' hyperthyroidism and ophthalmopathy.

This rearrangement joins TRBV2 to TRBJ2-1, with TRBD2 matching over 8 bases. The TCR was taken from a woman aged 18-29 years with Graves disease. This specimen consisted of peripheral blood mononuclear cells (PBMCs), obtained at new diagnosis, from a patient treated with antithyroid drugs. The CDR3 DNA is TGTGCCAGCAGTGCTCGTAGCGGGGCCTACAATGAGCAGTTCTTC. It translates to CASSARSGAYNEQFF.